This is a list of T cell receptor beta chains from one sample in a study of cytomegalovirus exposure and HLA in healthy donors. Assay: immunoSEQ multiplex PCR; the TCRdb copy retains only in-frame clones and omits some. The data hold fewer than 250,000 clones, with around four fifths observed a single time. The sample was PBMCs. The receptors were gathered from a woman in her forties or fifties in good health and CMV-seropositive. Both conserved end residues are part of each CDR3. Fields, in order: J gene, clone size, V gene, D gene, CDR3 DNA, CDR3 protein. A D gene is named only where the DNA matches it firmly. Some rows mark clone size as missing; the rest say once, few, many or name a class of expanded clone.

TRBJ1-2	-	TRBV7-9	-	TGTGCCAGCAGCTTAGTATCCGGGTATGAGAGACTCTATGGCTACACCTTC	CASSLVSGYERLYGYTF
TRBJ1-2	-	TRBV6-6	-	TGTGCCAGCAGACTTAATCGTGATAACTATGGCTACACCTTC	CASRLNRDNYGYTF
TRBJ2-5	-	TRBV29-1	TRBD2	TGCAGCGTTGCGAGCGGGGGGGGTCAAGAGACCCAGTACTTC	CSVASGGGQETQYF
TRBJ1-2	-	TRBV19	-	TGTGCCAGTCACTCCCCAGGGTTTGGTGGCTACACCTTC	CASHSPGFGGYTF
TRBJ1-4	-	TRBV7-2	-	TGTGCCAGCAGCATGTCGATTTCAGGGAGGGGAGGTGAAAAACTGTTTTTT	CASSMSISGRGGEKLFF
TRBJ2-7	-	TRBV15	TRBD1	TGTGCCACCAGCGGGTCCGGGACAGGGTTCCACGAGCAGTACTTC	CATSGSGTGFHEQYF
TRBJ2-5	-	TRBV7-9	-	TGTGCCAGCAGCCCACAAGAGACCCAGTACTTC	CASSPQETQYF
TRBJ2-1	once	TRBV7-3	TRBD1	TGTGCCAGCAGCATGACGAGGACAGGGGGTTTCTACAATGAGCAGTTCTTC	CASSMTRTGGFYNEQFF
TRBJ2-3	-	TRBV5-1	-	TGCGCCAGCAGCTTGAACAGGGCCGCAGATACGCAGTATTTT	CASSLNRAADTQYF
TRBJ1-6	-	TRBV30	TRBD1	TGTGCCTGGAGTGATACACAGGGGGCTAATTCACCCCTCCACTTT	CAWSDTQGANSPLHF
TRBJ2-3	-	TRBV2	-	TGTGCCAGCAGTGAAACGGCCCGACTCACAGATACGCAGTATTTT	CASSETARLTDTQYF
TRBJ2-7	-	TRBV2	TRBD1	TGTGCCAGCAGTCGAACCCCGGGACAGGGTTCCGAGCAGTACTTC	CASSRTPGQGSEQYF
TRBJ1-1	few	TRBV6-5	-	TGTGCCAGCACCGTCGAAGGGGGGGTCTTCACTGAAGCTTTCTTT	CASTVEGGVFTEAFF
TRBJ2-7	-	TRBV7-3	-	TGTGCCAGCAGCTTAGGAGGAGCCTCCTACGAGCAGTACTTC	CASSLGGASYEQYF
TRBJ1-6	-	TRBV7-8	-	TGTGCCAGCAGCTTAGATCCCCCGAGCTCCTATAATTCACCCCTCCACTTT	CASSLDPPSSYNSPLHF
TRBJ2-3	-	TRBV2	-	TGTGCCAGCAGAGAAGGAGCGGATACGCAGTATTTT	CASREGADTQYF
TRBJ2-3	-	TRBV6-6	TRBD1	TGTGCCAGCAGTTACGCCGACAGGGTGGCAGATACGCAGTATTTT	CASSYADRVADTQYF
TRBJ1-3	-	TRBV6-1	-	TGTGCCAGCAGTAACACAGGCTCTGGAAACACCATATATTTT	CASSNTGSGNTIYF
TRBJ2-1	-	TRBV30	-	TGTGCCTGGAGTGTGACTAGGGCTCCCTACAATGAGCAGTTCTTC	CAWSVTRAPYNEQFF
TRBJ2-3	-	TRBV7-2	TRBD1	TGTGCCAGCAGTATGGACAGGGCTACAGATACGCAGTATTTT	CASSMDRATDTQYF
TRBJ2-1	-	TRBV28	TRBD2	TGTGCCAGCGGACTAGCGGGGGTCAATGAGCAGTTCTTC	CASGLAGVNEQFF
TRBJ1-5	-	TRBV29-1	TRBD1	TGCAGCGCTCAGACAGGGACGAATAGCAATCAGCCCCAGCATTTT	CSAQTGTNSNQPQHF
TRBJ1-1	-	TRBV25-1	-	TGTGCCAGCAGTGACCGGGACACTGTGAACACTGAAGCTTTCTTT	CASSDRDTVNTEAFF
TRBJ1-2	once	TRBV5-6	TRBD1	TGTGCCAGCTCCAAAGTACAGGGGTTCTATGGCTACACCTTC	CASSKVQGFYGYTF
TRBJ1-2	-	TRBV6-6	TRBD1	TGTGCCAGCAGTAACGACAGGGATGGCTACACCTTC	CASSNDRDGYTF
TRBJ1-6	-	TRBV5-1	-	TGCGCCAGCAGCACACAGGGTCCCAATTCACCCCTCCACTTT	CASSTQGPNSPLHF
TRBJ2-5	few	TRBV5-5	-	TGTGCCAGCAGCTTGGTAGGACTCCAAGAGACCCAGTACTTC	CASSLVGLQETQYF
TRBJ2-2	-	TRBV19	-	TGTGCCAGTAGTATAGCCGGGACCGGGGAGCTGTTTTTT	CASSIAGTGELFF
TRBJ1-4	-	TRBV19	-	TGTGCCAGTGCCCGGACAGTTAATGAAAAACTGTTTTTT	CASARTVNEKLFF
TRBJ2-3	-	TRBV11-2	-	TGTGCCAGCAGCTTAGGCAGGAGGACAGATACGCAGTATTTT	CASSLGRRTDTQYF
TRBJ1-3	few	TRBV5-1	-	TGCGCCAGCAGCCTGGAGCCCCTCTCTGGAAACACCATATATTTT	CASSLEPLSGNTIYF
TRBJ2-7	-	TRBV30	TRBD2	TGTGCCTGGAGCCGCGGGGGGGTCTCCTACGAGCAGTACTTC	CAWSRGGVSYEQYF
TRBJ2-5	-	TRBV5-4	TRBD2	TGTGCCAGTAGTGGATTTAGGGGACTAGCGGAGTCCCAAGAGACCCAGTACTTC	CASSGFRGLAESQETQYF
TRBJ2-1	-	TRBV4-3	-	TGCGCCAGCAGCCAAGGCTTCGTTTCGGGCGAGGGTGTCGGTGAGCAGTTCTTC	CASSQGFVSGEGVGEQFF
TRBJ1-1	-	TRBV18	-	TGTGCCAGCTCACCAAACTCGGGGAGTACTGAAGCTTTCTTT	CASSPNSGSTEAFF
TRBJ1-5	-	TRBV6-5	-	TGTGCCAGCAGTGCCGACAGGTCGGGCAATCAGCCCCAGCATTTT	CASSADRSGNQPQHF
TRBJ1-1	-	TRBV10-2	-	TGCGCCAGCAGAGCGAGCCCCTCGGGGAACACTGAAGCTTTCTTT	CASRASPSGNTEAFF
TRBJ1-2	-	TRBV9	TRBD1	TGTGCCAGCAGCGTAGGGGGCACAGGGGACTATGGCTACACCTTC	CASSVGGTGDYGYTF
TRBJ2-3	-	TRBV5-1	TRBD2	TGCGCCAGCAGCTTGGACGGGGGGACTAGCACAGATACGCAGTATTTT	CASSLDGGTSTDTQYF
TRBJ2-5	-	TRBV7-2	TRBD1	TGTGCCAGCAGCAACCGGGACAGGCAAGAGACCCAGTACTTC	CASSNRDRQETQYF
TRBJ2-7	-	TRBV5-4	TRBD2	TGTGCCAGCAGCCATATCCTAGACGGGGGGATCGACGAGCAGTACTTC	CASSHILDGGIDEQYF
TRBJ2-2	-	TRBV5-1	TRBD1	TGCGCCAGCAGCAAAACCGGGACAGGTCACCCCGGGGAGCTGTTTTTT	CASSKTGTGHPGELFF
TRBJ2-2	-	TRBV6-5	TRBD2	TGTGCCAGCAACTCCGTTCGGGGGGGCGGGGAGCTGTTTTTT	CASNSVRGGGELFF
TRBJ1-1	few	TRBV11-2	TRBD1	TGCGCCAGCAGCCTAGGACAGGGTCCCAGATTGGGCACTGAAGCTTTCTTT	CASSLGQGPRLGTEAFF